The 5 T cell receptor beta chains presented below share a single source sample, sequenced in a study of spatial heterogeneity in lung cancer. TCRdb recomputed calls from the 5' RACE reads with MiXCR, one row per CDR3 protein. The sample records 15,000 to 20,000 distinct CDR3 sequences, 4.5% to 7.5% being singletons. No cognate antigen is known for these TCRs. Time point denoted: sample taken at primary tumor resection. The study's findings and limits: It was found that expanded intratumoral alpha and beta TCR counts tracked tumor mutation counts.

Sequencing used lung tumor tissue, obtained at surgery. Receptor source: a female donor with early-stage non-small cell lung cancer.

This clonotype was seen repeatedly, ten times or more. This beta chain came through as a stray read in a library set up for alpha chains, and its size says little. This rearrangement joins TRBV7-9 to TRBJ1-1, with a tentative D call TRBD1 (5 bases). V was shortened by 1 base and J by 5 bases, with 8 bases between the two germline ends. The germline V gene has CDR1 SEHNR and CDR2 FQNEAQ (reference sequence). The CDR3 contains 13 residues. CDR3 sequence: CASSLERGTEAFF. Here the CDR3 DNA reads TGTGCCAGCAGCTTAGAGAGGGGAACTGAAGCTTTCTTT.

This clonotype was detected a few times. This beta chain is an off-target read within a library intended for alpha chains, so its frequency means little. This chain links TRBV5-1 with TRBJ2-7; TRBD1 matches 8 bases. The CDR3 consists of 15 residues. V lost 0 bases to trimming and J lost 2 bases; unmatched junction nucleotides: 4. CDR1 is SGHRS, CDR2 YFSETQ, per germline. This CDR3 reads CASSLAPGGPYEQYF. CDR3 coding DNA: TGCGCCAGCAGCTTGGCCCCAGGGGGCCCCTACGAGCAGTACTTC.

This clonotype qualifies as medium-sized (0.01 to 0.1%). Little can be read into the size of this beta chain, an off-target read in a library designed for alpha chains. The CDR3 region has the DNA TGTGCCATCAGTGAGGAGAAGGGGTACACCGGGGAGCTGTTTTTT. Its protein product is CAISEEKGYTGELFF. The rearrangement uses TRBV10-3 and TRBJ2-2, with a weak D call TRBD1 (5 bases). The CDR3 has 15 amino acids. The V end lost 2 bases, the J end lost 3 bases, and 10 bases lay between the germline ends. CDR1 is ENHRY and CDR2 is SYGVKD in the germline V gene.

This clonotype was seen ten or more times. The library was designed around alpha chains, so this beta chain is a stray read whose abundance carries little weight. The chain recombines TRBV4-2 with TRBJ2-1, with D tentatively TRBD2 (5 bases). This CDR3 comprises 16 residues. Germline V gene sequence: CDR1 LGHNA, CDR2 YNFKEQ. Trimming took off 1 base at V and 0 bases at J, with 10 bases between the two ends. As DNA, the CDR3 is TGTGCCAGCAGCCAAGGTGCGGAGGACTCCTACAATGAGCAGTTCTTC. Amino acid sequence: CASSQGAEDSYNEQFF.

This clonotype occurred many times. This beta chain appears as a stray read in a library generated for alpha chains; its size is not informative. The rearrangement links TRBV20-1 to TRBJ2-1, with D maybe TRBD2 (5 bases). Germline CDR1 reads DFQATT; CDR2 reads SNEGSKA (reference sequence). V lost 4 bases to trimming and J lost 0 bases, with 10 bases between them. This CDR3 region has 14 residues. DNA for the CDR3: TGCAGTGCTATCGGGGAGAGCTCCTACAATGAGCAGTTCTTC. Translation: CSAIGESSYNEQFF.